These 9 T cell receptor beta chains came from one sample sequenced in a study of technical replicates of blood from a handful of donors. Method: immunoSEQ multiplex PCR; TCRdb's copy keeps in-frame clones and lacks some. The data show about 70,000 clones, with around 90% seen just once and around 0.44% held by the top ten. Sequencing was performed on T cells isolated from PBMCs. The source of these receptors is a human donor in good health.

J is TRBJ1-2 and V is TRBV29-1; 8 bases align to TRBD1. CDR3 length: 13 residues. J was trimmed by 2 bases and V by 7 bases; bases with no gene match: 6. CDR1 is SQVTM and CDR2 is ANQGSEA in the germline V gene. Here the CDR3 reads CSARTGTNYGYTF. The DNA of the CDR3 is TGCAGCGCAAGGACAGGGACCAACTATGGCTACACCTTC.

This clone occurred a few times. The chain recombines TRBV29-1 with TRBJ2-3, with 7 bases that match TRBD1. V gave up 2 bases and J gave up 2 bases; unmatched junction bases: 7. Germline V gene sequence: CDR1 SQVTM, CDR2 ANQGSEA. The CDR3 extends over 15 amino acids. CDR3 amino acids: CSVERDRDFTDTQYF. The CDR3 DNA follows: TGCAGCGTTGAAAGGGACAGAGACTTCACAGATACGCAGTATTTT.

The chain couples TRBV29-1 to TRBJ2-5; 11 nucleotides match TRBD2. Germline CDR1 is SQVTM and CDR2 is ANQGSEA. The CDR3 has 15 residues. Trimming at V came to 4 bases and at J to 3 bases, leaving 7 bases not matched to a gene. The CDR3 DNA is TGCAGCGTTGCGGTGACTAGCGGGGAAGAAGAGACCCAGTACTTC. It encodes CSVAVTSGEEETQYF.

This sequence joins TRBV6-6 and TRBJ2-7; D call uncertain. The CDR3 extends over 13 amino acids. CDR1 is MNHNY, CDR2 SVGAGI, per germline (reference sequence). The ends were cut back, 0 bases at V and 3 bases at J, with 6 bases in the middle. This CDR3 reads CASSYSRYYEQYF. Here the CDR3 DNA reads TGTGCCAGCAGTTACTCGAGGTACTACGAGCAGTACTTC.

The rearrangement links TRBV6-5 to TRBJ2-1, with D unresolved. V lost 4 bases and J 5 bases, leaving 15 bases between the germline ends. The CDR3 totals 15 residues. Germline CDR1 reads MNHEY; CDR2 reads SVGAGI. The CDR3 sequence is CASSSPTRTNNEQFF. CDR3 in DNA: TGTGCCAGCAGTTCCCCGACACGAACGAACAATGAGCAGTTCTTC.

In regard to this clone: The identical CDR3 is also encoded by other nucleotide sequences in the sample. The gene calls are TRBV6-5 and TRBJ2-7, with 9 bases identical to TRBD2. Losses at the gene ends were 6 bases for V and 2 bases for J; bases not matched to a gene: 2. Germline CDR1 MNHEY, CDR2 SVGAGI. This CDR3 is built from 13 residues. The CDR3 sequence is CASRTSGTYEQYF. The DNA for the CDR3 is TGTGCCAGCAGGACTAGCGGAACCTACGAGCAGTACTTC.

This chain connects TRBV27 to TRBJ2-7, with 8 nucleotides matching TRBD1. V was clipped by 2 bases and J by 2 bases; unmatched bases: 2. This CDR3 contains 14 residues. Germline-derived CDR1 and CDR2 are MNHEY and SMNVEV (reference sequence). The CDR3 bases are TGTGCCAGCAGTTTAAAGGGACAGGCCTACGAGCAGTACTTC. As protein: CASSLKGQAYEQYF.

The genes are TRBV7-9 and TRBJ2-1; D is ambiguous. CDR3 length: 12 residues. Germline lookup yields CDR1 SEHNR and CDR2 FQNEAQ (reference sequence). Trimming removed 2 bases from V and 4 bases from J, with 3 bases in between. The CDR3 spells CASSLSYNEQFF. CDR3 nucleotides: TGTGCCAGCAGCTTATCATACAATGAGCAGTTCTTC.

The chain couples TRBV5-5 to TRBJ2-1; 10 bases match TRBD2. The CDR3 sequence is 16 residues long. V shed 2 bases and J 7 bases; nucleotides not matched to a gene: 9. CDR1 and CDR2 (germline): SGHKS, YYEKEE (reference sequence). The CDR3 DNA is TGTGCCAGCAGCTTAGGACTAGCGGAATGGGGGAATGAGCAGTTCTTC. Translating it yields CASSLGLAEWGNEQFF. The full variable domain, in which reference TRBV5-5 and TRBJ2-1 provide the parts outside the CDR3, is DAGVTQSPTHLIKTRGQQVTLRCSPISGHKSVSWYQQVLGQGPQFIFQYYEKEERGRGNFPDRFSARQFPNYSSELNVNALLLGDSALYLCASSLGLAEWGNEQFFGPGTRLTVL.